This T cell receptor (beta chain) was profiled in a study of T cell changes during pregnancy in multiple sclerosis. Measured with immunoSEQ multiplex PCR; TCRdb has only the in-frame clones, and not every one. This repertoire shows approximately 49,000 clones, about 92% found once; its top ten account for roughly 0.92%. V lost 6 bases, J lost 3 bases, and 12 bases lay in between. This CDR3 has 14 residues. Germline V lookup: CDR1 ENHRY, CDR2 SYGVKD. The material sequenced was peripheral blood, taken after pregnancy. This receptor was obtained from a female donor with multiple sclerosis, enrolled in a pregnancy study. The J gene is TRBJ1-5, the V gene TRBV10-3; maybe TRBD1 (5 bases). In nucleotides, the CDR3 is TGTGCCATCAGGGGGTCGGGGGACAATCAGCCCCAGCATTTT. Encoded protein: CAIRGSGDNQPQHF.